One and the same sample provided the 13 T cell receptor beta chains below, sequenced in a study of regulatory T cells in long-lasting Graves disease. Arm-PCR with iRepertoire HTBI primers amplified the CDR3 regions for these TCR beta libraries. TCRdb called the multiplex PCR reads again in MiXCR, with one record for every CDR3 protein. The sample yields approximately 500,000 distinct CDR3 sequences, approximately 21% seen once. Time point described: persistent/refractory GD, antithyroid drugs over 5 years with positive TRAb. RNA from PBMCs was the source of the TCR library. This specimen was peripheral blood mononuclear cells (PBMCs), taken when the disease was refractory, from a patient treated with antithyroid drugs. These TCRs come from a female donor with Graves disease.

This clonotype was seen a few times. V and J are TRBV9 and TRBJ1-2; perhaps TRBD1 as D (5 bases). This CDR3 comprises 15 residues. CDR1 SGDLS and CDR2 YYNGEE come from the germline V gene. Trimming removed 2 bases at V and 7 bases at J, with 18 bases between. The CDR3 DNA sequence: TGTGCCAGCAGCGTCGGGACTGGTCCGGACGGTGGCTACACCTTC. Translation gives CASSVGTGPDGGYTF.

This clonotype was seen a handful of times. This sequence joins TRBV5-8 and TRBJ2-7, with 7 bases aligning to TRBD1. Germline V lookup: CDR1 SGHTS, CDR2 YDEGEE. The ends lost 4 bases at V and 5 bases at J; junction bases unmatched: 9. This CDR3 contains 14 residues. CDR3 region: CASSGRQGLDEQYF. The CDR3 DNA reads as TGTGCCAGCAGCGGAAGACAGGGCCTCGACGAGCAGTACTTC.

This clonotype occurred many times. The chain is built from TRBV27 and TRBJ2-5; D gene unclear. V shed 6 bases and J shed 1 base, with 9 bases lying between them. Germline V CDR1 and CDR2: MNHEY, SMNVEV (reference sequence). CDR3 length: 13 residues. For the CDR3, the DNA is TGTGCCAGCAGCCCGGCGACCCAAGAGACCCAGTACTTC. Its protein product is CASSPATQETQYF.

The rearrangement joins TRBV6-2 or TRBV6-3 to TRBJ2-5, with 12 positions matching TRBD1. The CDR3 totals 16 residues. The germline gives CDR1 MNHEY, CDR2 SVGEGT. Trimming at V came to 5 bases and at J to 5 bases, leaving 9 bases not matched to a gene. The CDR3 nucleotides are TGTGCCAGCAGTACCGGGGGACAGGGGGCTTACGAGACCCAGTACTTC. This encodes CASSTGGQGAYETQYF.

This chain joins TRBV4-1 and TRBJ2-5; D is uncertain. CDR3 length equals 14 residues. Germline V gene lookup returns CDR1 MGHRA and CDR2 YSYEKL. Trimming pared 2 bases from V and 1 base from J, leaving 8 bases between. In nucleotides, the CDR3 is TGCGCCAGCAGCCAATTCCCGTCCCAAGAGACCCAGTACTTC. Protein sequence: CASSQFPSQETQYF.

The gene calls are TRBV5-1 and TRBJ1-4; the match to TRBD1 covers 9 bases. Germline V gene lookup returns CDR1 SGHRS and CDR2 YFSETQ. This CDR3 is 14 amino acids long. V gave up 5 bases and J gave up 6 bases; unmatched junction bases: 5. The DNA for the CDR3 is TGCGCCAGCAGACAAAGGACAGGGGATGAAAAACTGTTTTTT. Its protein is CASRQRTGDEKLFF.

This rearrangement joins TRBV9 to TRBJ1-2; possible D gene TRBD1, 6 bases. The CDR3 extends over 13 amino acids. The germline V gene encodes CDR1 SGDLS and CDR2 YYNGEE. V lost 4 bases, J lost 4 bases, and 11 bases lay in between. The CDR3 region is CASSSDRSYGYTF. In DNA form, the CDR3 reads TGTGCCAGCAGCTCGGACAGATCCTATGGCTACACCTTC.

This clonotype was seen at least ten times. The rearrangement joins TRBV27 to TRBJ2-7; 8 bases are a match to TRBD2. This CDR3 spans 16 amino acids. V gave up 5 bases and J gave up 3 bases; unmatched junction bases: 12. The germline CDR1 and CDR2 sequences are MNHEY and SMNVEV (reference sequence). The CDR3 coding sequence is TGTGCCAGCAGTAAGGGCCGAGCGGGAGTGAACTACGAGCAGTACTTC. It translates to CASSKGRAGVNYEQYF.

This clonotype was counted only a few times. V and J are TRBV6-2 or TRBV6-3 and TRBJ1-5; D gene unclear. Trimming pared 2 bases from V and 2 bases from J, leaving 10 bases between. The CDR3 covers 15 residues. Germline loops: CDR1 MNHEY, CDR2 SVGEGT. CDR3 sequence reads: CASSYVQSGNQPQHF. The CDR3 DNA is TGTGCCAGCAGTTACGTGCAAAGTGGCAATCAGCCCCAGCATTTT.

The gene calls are TRBV29-1 and TRBJ2-7; TRBD1 aligns across 10 bases. From germline, CDR1 is SQVTM and CDR2 ANQGSEA. CDR3 length equals 14 residues. V was clipped by 4 bases and J by 5 bases; unmatched bases: 8. In DNA, the CDR3 is TGCAGCGTTGGGGAGACAGGGGGCTACCACGAGCAGTACTTC. Translated: CSVGETGGYHEQYF.

The chain couples TRBV18 to TRBJ2-7; D not certain. This CDR3 comprises 16 residues. Trimming stripped 1 base from V and 1 base from J, with 14 bases between. The germline gives CDR1 KGHSH, CDR2 LQKENI. CDR3 coding DNA: TGTGCCAGCTCACCACAGCGTGCGGAAGGTTCCTACGAGCAGTACTTC. Translating gives CASSPQRAEGSYEQYF. Combining the CDR3 with reference TRBV18 and TRBJ2-7 gives the whole variable domain NAGVMQNPRHLVRRRGQEARLRCSPMKGHSHVYWYRQLPEEGLKFMVYLQKENIIDESGMPKERFSAEFPKEGPSILRIQQVVRGDSAAYFCASSPQRAEGSYEQYFGPGTRLTVT.

This clonotype has a count of ten or more. The chain is built from TRBV28 and TRBJ2-7; 10 nucleotides align to TRBD2. CDR3 length equals 18 residues. Germline V CDR1 and CDR2: MDHEN, SYDVKM. Germline trimming cut 5 bases from V and 1 base from J; bases unmatched to any gene: 14. The CDR3, as DNA: TGTGCCAGCAGTCCCCCCCAGGGGCTAGCGGGAGAATCCTACGAGCAGTACTTC. This encodes CASSPPQGLAGESYEQYF.

This clonotype was seen repeatedly, ten times or more. It is unclear where the CDR3 begins or ends on the DNA, so no DNA is shown, and the CDR3 is as TCRdb lists it. This chain connects TRBV15 to TRBJ1-4; TRBD1 was called by the table and not checked on the DNA. Inclusive of both ends, the CDR3 amounts to 14 amino acids. Germline-derived CDR1 and CDR2 are LNHNV and YYDKDF (reference sequence). The CDR3: CATRGTSGRGKLFF.